This is a list of T cell receptor beta chains from one sample in a study of PD-1 blockade in classical Hodgkin lymphoma. The data were produced by immunoSEQ multiplex PCR, yet TCRdb's version contains in-frame clones alone and is incomplete. This table holds under 20,000 clones, 87% found once. The source material was peripheral blood mononuclear cells (PBMCs). These receptors came from a human donor with classical Hodgkin lymphoma. Both conserved end residues are part of each CDR3. A D gene is named only where the DNA matches it firmly. Where a row states a size, it is once, few, many or the class of an expanded clone; other rows omit it.

>TRBJ2-7|TRBV6-5|TRBD2|once
CASSYRTSGYEQYF
TGTGCCAGCAGTTATAGGACTAGCGGCTACGAGCAGTACTTC
>TRBJ2-7|TRBV9|NA|NA
CASSVEQTISYEQYF
TGTGCCAGCAGCGTAGAACAGACCATCTCCTACGAGCAGTACTTC
>TRBJ2-7|TRBV5-5|NA|NA
CASSPAARRWEQYF
TGTGCCAGCAGCCCGGCGGCTCGCCGGTGGGAGCAGTACTTC
>TRBJ2-7|TRBV11-3|NA|NA
CASSPGTVPGEQYF
TGTGCCAGCAGCCCGGGGACTGTCCCCGGCGAGCAGTACTTC
>TRBJ1-2|TRBV6-6|TRBD1|NA
CASSSRGRQGGYTF
TGTGCCAGCAGTTCCAGGGGGCGCCAGGGTGGCTACACCTTC
>TRBJ2-1|TRBV29-1|NA|NA
CSAPEGRSSYNEQFF
TGCAGCGCACCTGAGGGGCGAAGCTCCTACAATGAGCAGTTCTTC
>TRBJ2-7|TRBV5-5|NA|NA
CASSWGGPSSEQYF
TGTGCCAGCAGCTGGGGGGGCCCCTCATCCGAGCAGTACTTC
>TRBJ1-2|TRBV6-5|TRBD1|NA
CASIGTGSYGYTF
TGTGCCAGCATTGGGACAGGGAGCTATGGCTACACCTTC
>TRBJ2-6|TRBV19|NA|NA
CASTQGASSGANVLTF
TGTGCCAGTACTCAGGGTGCGAGCTCTGGGGCCAACGTCCTGACTTTC
>TRBJ2-3|TRBV27|TRBD2|NA
CVSSSQTSGIRTDTQYF
TGTGTCAGCAGTTCCCAGACTAGCGGGATACGCACAGATACGCAGTATTTT
>TRBJ2-1|TRBV7-2|TRBD2|once
CASSSTGLAGGGNEQFF
TGTGCCAGCAGCTCAACCGGACTAGCGGGAGGGGGGAATGAGCAGTTCTTC
>TRBJ2-4|TRBV7-2|NA|few
CASSLGGSGQNIQYF
TGTGCCAGCAGCTTAGGAGGGTCAGGACAAAACATTCAGTACTTC
>TRBJ2-1|TRBV6-5|NA|NA
CASSYSGGGWEQFF
TGTGCCAGCAGTTACTCTGGTGGGGGGTGGGAGCAGTTCTTC
>TRBJ1-3|TRBV9|NA|NA
CASSPLAGFGNTIYF
TGTGCCAGCAGCCCCCTGGCGGGGTTTGGAAACACCATATATTTT
>TRBJ1-1|TRBV19|NA|NA
CASKLRVNTEAFF
TGTGCCTCTAAACTCCGGGTGAACACTGAAGCTTTCTTT
>TRBJ2-3|TRBV5-6|NA|NA
CASSLGWRTSTDTQYF
TGTGCCAGCAGCTTGGGCTGGAGGACTAGCACAGATACGCAGTATTTT
>TRBJ2-1|TRBV30|TRBD1|NA
CAWGPGTGNSNEQFF
TGTGCCTGGGGCCCCGGGACAGGGAATTCCAATGAGCAGTTCTTC
>TRBJ1-5|TRBV28|TRBD1|NA
CASSLGDRGHQPQHF
TGTGCCAGCAGTTTGGGAGACAGGGGACATCAGCCCCAGCATTTT
>TRBJ2-3|TRBV9|TRBD2|NA
CASSPEGGSRPDTQYF
TGTGCCAGCAGCCCGGAGGGCGGGAGTAGGCCAGATACGCAGTATTTT
>TRBJ1-2|TRBV2|TRBD1|once
CASSRDRSNYGYTF
TGTGCCAGCAGCCGGGACAGAAGCAACTATGGCTACACCTTC
>TRBJ1-5|TRBV28|NA|NA
CASSLLQGNQPQHF
TGTGCCAGCAGTTTACTACAGGGCAATCAGCCCCAGCATTTT
>TRBJ2-5|TRBV28|NA|NA
CAIGRVQETQYF
TGTGCCATCGGACGGGTCCAAGAGACCCAGTACTTC
>TRBJ2-3|TRBV7-2|NA|NA
CASSSGHSTDTQYF
TGTGCCAGCAGCTCCGGCCATAGCACAGATACGCAGTATTTT
>TRBJ2-1|TRBV15|TRBD1|NA
CATSADRANEQFF
TGTGCCACCAGCGCGGACAGGGCAAATGAGCAGTTCTTC
>TRBJ1-1|TRBV7-2|TRBD1|NA
CASSLTEGAGTEAFF
TGTGCCAGCAGCCTGACGGAGGGGGCTGGAACTGAAGCTTTCTTT
>TRBJ2-2|TRBV18|NA|NA
CASSPQGPGGSTGELFF
TGTGCCAGCTCACCACAGGGACCCGGAGGGAGTACCGGGGAGCTGTTTTTT
>TRBJ2-3|TRBV11-3|TRBD2|NA
CASSLRGLAGDTQYF
TGTGCCAGCAGCTTGAGGGGACTAGCGGGAGATACGCAGTATTTT
>TRBJ2-5|TRBV11-2|TRBD2|NA
CASSLVGTSGPQETQYF
TGTGCCAGCAGCTTAGTGGGGACTAGCGGGCCACAAGAGACCCAGTACTTC